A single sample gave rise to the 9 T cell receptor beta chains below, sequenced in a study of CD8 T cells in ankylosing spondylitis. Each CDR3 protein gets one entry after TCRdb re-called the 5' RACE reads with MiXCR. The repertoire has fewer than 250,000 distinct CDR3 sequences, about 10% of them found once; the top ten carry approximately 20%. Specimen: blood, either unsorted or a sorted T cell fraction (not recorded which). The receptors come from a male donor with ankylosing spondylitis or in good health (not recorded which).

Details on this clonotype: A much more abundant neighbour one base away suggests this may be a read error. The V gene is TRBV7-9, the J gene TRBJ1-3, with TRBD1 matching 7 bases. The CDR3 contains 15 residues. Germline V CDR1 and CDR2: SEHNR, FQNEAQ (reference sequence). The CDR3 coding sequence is TGTGCCAGCAGCTCCCAGACAGGGAGGGGAAACACCTTATATTTT. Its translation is CASSSQTGRGNTLYF.

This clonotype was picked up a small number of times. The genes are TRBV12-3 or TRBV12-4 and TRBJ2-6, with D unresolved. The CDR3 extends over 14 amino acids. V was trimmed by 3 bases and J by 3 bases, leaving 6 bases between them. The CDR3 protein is CASSFLDGANVLTF. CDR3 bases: TGTGCCAGCAGTTTTTTAGATGGGGCCAACGTCCTGACTTTC.

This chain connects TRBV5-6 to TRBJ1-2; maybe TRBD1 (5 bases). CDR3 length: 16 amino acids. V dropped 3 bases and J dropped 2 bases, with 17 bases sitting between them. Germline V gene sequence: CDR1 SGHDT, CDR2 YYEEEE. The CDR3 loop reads CASSYQGRVRNYGYTF. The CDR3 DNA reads TGTGCCAGCAGCTACCAGGGCAGGGTGAGGAACTATGGCTACACCTTC.

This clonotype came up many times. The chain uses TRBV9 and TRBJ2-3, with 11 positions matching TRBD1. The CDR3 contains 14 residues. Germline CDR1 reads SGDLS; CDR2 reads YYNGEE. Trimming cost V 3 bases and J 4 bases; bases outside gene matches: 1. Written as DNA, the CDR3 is TGTGCCAGCAGCGGGACAGGGGGCGCAGATACGCAGTATTTT. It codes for CASSGTGGADTQYF.

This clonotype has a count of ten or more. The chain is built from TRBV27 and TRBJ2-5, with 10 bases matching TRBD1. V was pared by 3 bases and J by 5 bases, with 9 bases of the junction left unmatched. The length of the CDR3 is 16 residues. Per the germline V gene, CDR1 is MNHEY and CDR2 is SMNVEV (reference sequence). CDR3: CASSFLGQGYVETQYF. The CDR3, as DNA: TGTGCCAGCAGTTTTCTGGGACAGGGGTACGTGGAGACCCAGTACTTC.

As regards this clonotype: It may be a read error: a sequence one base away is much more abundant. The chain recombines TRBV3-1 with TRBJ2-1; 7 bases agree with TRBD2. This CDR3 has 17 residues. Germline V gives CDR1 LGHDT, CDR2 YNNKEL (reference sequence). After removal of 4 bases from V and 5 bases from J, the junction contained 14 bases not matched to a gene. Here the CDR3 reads CASSRSRGAGRNNEQFF. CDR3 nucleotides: TGTGCCAGCAGCCGTAGCCGGGGAGCGGGGCGCAACAATGAGCAGTTCTTC.

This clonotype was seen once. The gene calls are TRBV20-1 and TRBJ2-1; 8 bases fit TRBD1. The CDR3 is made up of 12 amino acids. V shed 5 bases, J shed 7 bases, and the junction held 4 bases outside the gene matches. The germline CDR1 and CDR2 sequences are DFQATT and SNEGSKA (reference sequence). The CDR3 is CSARTGLNEQFF. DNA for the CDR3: TGCAGTGCTCGGACAGGGTTGAATGAGCAGTTCTTC.

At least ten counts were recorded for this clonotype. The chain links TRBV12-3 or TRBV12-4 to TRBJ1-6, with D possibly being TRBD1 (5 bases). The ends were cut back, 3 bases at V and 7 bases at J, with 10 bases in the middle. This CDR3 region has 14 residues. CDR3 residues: CASSFGGSNSPLHF. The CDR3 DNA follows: TGTGCCAGCAGTTTCGGGGGTTCGAATTCACCCCTCCACTTT.

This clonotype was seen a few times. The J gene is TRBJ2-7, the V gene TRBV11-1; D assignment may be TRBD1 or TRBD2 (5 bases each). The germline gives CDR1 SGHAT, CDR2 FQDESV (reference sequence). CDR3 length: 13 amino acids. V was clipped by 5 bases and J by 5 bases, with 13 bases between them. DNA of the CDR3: TGTGCCAGCAGCCGCTCGGGGACCCACGAGCAGTACTTC. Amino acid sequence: CASSRSGTHEQYF.